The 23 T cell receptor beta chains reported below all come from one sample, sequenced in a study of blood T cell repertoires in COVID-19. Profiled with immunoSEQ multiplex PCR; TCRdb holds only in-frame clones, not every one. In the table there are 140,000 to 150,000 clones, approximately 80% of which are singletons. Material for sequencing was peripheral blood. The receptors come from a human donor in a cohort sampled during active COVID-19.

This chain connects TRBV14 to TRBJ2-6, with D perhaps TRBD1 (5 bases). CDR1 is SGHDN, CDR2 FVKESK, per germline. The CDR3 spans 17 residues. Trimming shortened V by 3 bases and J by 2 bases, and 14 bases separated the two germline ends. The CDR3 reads CASSHRQLLAGANVLTF. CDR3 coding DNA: TGTGCCAGCAGCCACAGACAGTTACTGGCTGGGGCCAACGTCCTGACTTTC.

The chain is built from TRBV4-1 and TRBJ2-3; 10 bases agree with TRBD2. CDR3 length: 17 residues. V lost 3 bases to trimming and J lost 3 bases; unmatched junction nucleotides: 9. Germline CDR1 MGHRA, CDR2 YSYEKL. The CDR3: CASSQARASGGTDTQYF. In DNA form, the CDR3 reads TGCGCCAGCAGCCAGGCCCGGGCTAGCGGGGGAACAGATACGCAGTATTTT.

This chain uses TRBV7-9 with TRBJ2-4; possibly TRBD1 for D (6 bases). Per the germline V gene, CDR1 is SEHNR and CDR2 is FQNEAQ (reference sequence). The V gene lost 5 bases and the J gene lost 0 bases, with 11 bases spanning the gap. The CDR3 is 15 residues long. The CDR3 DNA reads TGTGCCAGCAGCCAGAGGGGGATAGCCAAAAACATTCAGTACTTC. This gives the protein CASSQRGIAKNIQYF.

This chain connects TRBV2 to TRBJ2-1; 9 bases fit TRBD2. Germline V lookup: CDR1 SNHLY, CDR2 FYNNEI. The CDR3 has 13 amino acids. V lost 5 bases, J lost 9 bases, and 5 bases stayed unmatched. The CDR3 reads CASSRGGAGEQFF. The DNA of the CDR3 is TGTGCCAGCAGTCGCGGGGGGGCCGGTGAGCAGTTCTTC.

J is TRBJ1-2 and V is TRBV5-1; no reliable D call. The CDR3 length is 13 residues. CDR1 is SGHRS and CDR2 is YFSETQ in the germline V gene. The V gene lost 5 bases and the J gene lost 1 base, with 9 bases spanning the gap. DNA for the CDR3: TGCGCCAGCAGTCAAAGGAGTAACTATGGCTACACCTTC. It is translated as CASSQRSNYGYTF.

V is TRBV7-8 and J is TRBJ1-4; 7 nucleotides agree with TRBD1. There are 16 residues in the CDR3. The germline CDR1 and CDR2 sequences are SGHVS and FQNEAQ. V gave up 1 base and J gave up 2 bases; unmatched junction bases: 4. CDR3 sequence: CASSLGSGQTNEKLFF. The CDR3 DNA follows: TGTGCCAGCAGCTTAGGCTCGGGACAGACTAATGAAAAACTGTTTTTT.

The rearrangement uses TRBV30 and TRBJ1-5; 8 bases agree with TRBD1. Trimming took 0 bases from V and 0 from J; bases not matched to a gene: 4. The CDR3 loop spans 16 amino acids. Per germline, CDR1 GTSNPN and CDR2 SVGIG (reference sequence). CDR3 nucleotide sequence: TGTGCCTGGAGTGTACCAGGGGGCCCTAGCAATCAGCCCCAGCATTTT. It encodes CAWSVPGGPSNQPQHF.

CDR3 DNA sequence: TGTGCCAGCAGTTACTCGGGACTCCGAGATAGCTATGGCTACACCTTC. Protein sequence: CASSYSGLRDSYGYTF. The genes are TRBV6-6 and TRBJ1-2; D possibly corresponds to TRBD1 (5 bases). The CDR3 runs to 16 residues. Per the germline V gene, CDR1 is MNHNY and CDR2 is SVGAGI (reference sequence). Trimming took 0 bases from V and 4 from J, leaving 15 bases between them.

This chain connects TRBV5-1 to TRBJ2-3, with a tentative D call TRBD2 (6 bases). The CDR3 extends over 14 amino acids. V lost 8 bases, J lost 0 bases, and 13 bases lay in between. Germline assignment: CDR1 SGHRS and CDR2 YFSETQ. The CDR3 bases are TGCGCCAGTACGACTGGGACTAGCACAGATACGCAGTATTTT. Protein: CASTTGTSTDTQYF.

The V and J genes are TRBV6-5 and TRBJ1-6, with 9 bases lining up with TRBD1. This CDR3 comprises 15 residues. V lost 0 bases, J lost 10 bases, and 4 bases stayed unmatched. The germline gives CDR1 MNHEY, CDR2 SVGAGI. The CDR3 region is CASSYSNRGQSPLHF. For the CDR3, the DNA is TGTGCCAGCAGTTACTCGAACAGGGGGCAATCACCCCTCCACTTT.

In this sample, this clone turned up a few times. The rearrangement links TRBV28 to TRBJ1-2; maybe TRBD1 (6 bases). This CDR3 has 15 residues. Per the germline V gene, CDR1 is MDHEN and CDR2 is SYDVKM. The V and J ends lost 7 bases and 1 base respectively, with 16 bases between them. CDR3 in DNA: TGTGCCAGCACCGCACCGGACAGCCTTAACTATGGCTACACCTTC. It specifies CASTAPDSLNYGYTF.

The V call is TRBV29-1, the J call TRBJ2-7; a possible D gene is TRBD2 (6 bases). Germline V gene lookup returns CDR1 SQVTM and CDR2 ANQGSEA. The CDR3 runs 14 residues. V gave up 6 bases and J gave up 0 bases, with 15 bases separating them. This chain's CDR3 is CSVAAAGRSYEQYF. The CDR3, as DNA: TGCAGCGTCGCCGCGGCGGGGCGCTCCTACGAGCAGTACTTC.

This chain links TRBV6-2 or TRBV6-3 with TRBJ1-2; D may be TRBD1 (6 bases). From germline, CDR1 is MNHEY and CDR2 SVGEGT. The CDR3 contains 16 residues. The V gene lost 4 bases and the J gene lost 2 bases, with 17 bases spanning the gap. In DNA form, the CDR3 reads TGTGCCAGCAGTTCACCCCCGACAGGCTCCAACTATGGCTACACCTTC. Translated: CASSSPPTGSNYGYTF.

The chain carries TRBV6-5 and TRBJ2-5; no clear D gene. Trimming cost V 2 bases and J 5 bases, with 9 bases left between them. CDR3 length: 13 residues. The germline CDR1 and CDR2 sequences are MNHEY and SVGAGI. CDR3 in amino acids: CASSYMASETQYF. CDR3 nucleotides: TGTGCCAGCAGTTACATGGCATCCGAGACCCAGTACTTC.

The CDR3 sequence: CASSLAGQGVGELFF. The CDR3 nucleotides are TGTGCCAGCAGTTTGGCAGGACAGGGTGTCGGGGAGCTGTTTTTT. The V call is TRBV28, the J call TRBJ2-2, with 8 positions matching TRBD1. J lost 7 bases, V lost 3 bases, and 7 bases had no gene match. Germline V gene sequence: CDR1 MDHEN, CDR2 SYDVKM. There are 15 residues in the CDR3.

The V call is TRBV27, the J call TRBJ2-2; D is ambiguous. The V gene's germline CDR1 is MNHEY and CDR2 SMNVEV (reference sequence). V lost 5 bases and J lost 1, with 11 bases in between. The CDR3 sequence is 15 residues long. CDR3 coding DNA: TGTGCCAGCAGTCCCCGTTCAGAGAACACCGGGGAGCTGTTTTTT. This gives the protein CASSPRSENTGELFF.

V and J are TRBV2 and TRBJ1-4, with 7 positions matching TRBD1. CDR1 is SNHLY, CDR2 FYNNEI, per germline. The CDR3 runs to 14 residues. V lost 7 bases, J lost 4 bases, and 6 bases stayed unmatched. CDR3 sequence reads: CASTPQGNNEKLFF. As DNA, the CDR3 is TGTGCCAGCACCCCACAGGGGAATAATGAAAAACTGTTTTTT.

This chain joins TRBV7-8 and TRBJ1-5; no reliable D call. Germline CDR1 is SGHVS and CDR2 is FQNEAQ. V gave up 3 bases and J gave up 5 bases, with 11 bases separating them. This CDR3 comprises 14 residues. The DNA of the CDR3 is TGTGCCAGCAGCTTGGAGGAAATTTATCAGCCCCAGCATTTT. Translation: CASSLEEIYQPQHF.

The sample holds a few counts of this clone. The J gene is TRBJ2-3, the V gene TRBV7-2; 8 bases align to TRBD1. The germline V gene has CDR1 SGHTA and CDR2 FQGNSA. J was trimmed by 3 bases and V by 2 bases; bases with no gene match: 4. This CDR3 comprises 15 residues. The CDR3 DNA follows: TGTGCCAGCAGCTTAACAGGGGGGCGGACAGATACGCAGTATTTT. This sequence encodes CASSLTGGRTDTQYF.

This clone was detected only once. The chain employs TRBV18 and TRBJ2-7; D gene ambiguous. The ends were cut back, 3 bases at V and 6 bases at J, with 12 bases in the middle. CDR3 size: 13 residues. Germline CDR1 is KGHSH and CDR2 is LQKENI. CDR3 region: CASSPNAGPEQYF. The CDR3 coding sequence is TGTGCCAGCTCACCTAACGCAGGTCCCGAGCAGTACTTC.

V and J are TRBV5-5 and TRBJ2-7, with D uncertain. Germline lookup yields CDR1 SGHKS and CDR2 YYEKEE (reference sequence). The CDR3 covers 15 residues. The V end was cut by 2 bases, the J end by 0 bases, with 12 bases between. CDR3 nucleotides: TGTGCCAGCAGCTTCGGCAGGCCCAGCTCCTACGAGCAGTACTTC. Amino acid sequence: CASSFGRPSSYEQYF.

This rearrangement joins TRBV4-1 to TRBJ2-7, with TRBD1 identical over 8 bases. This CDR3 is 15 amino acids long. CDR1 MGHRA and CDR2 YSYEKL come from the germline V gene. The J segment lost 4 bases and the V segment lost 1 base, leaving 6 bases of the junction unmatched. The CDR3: CASSQGTGNVYEQYF. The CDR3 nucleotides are TGCGCCAGCAGCCAAGGGACAGGGAACGTTTACGAGCAGTACTTC.

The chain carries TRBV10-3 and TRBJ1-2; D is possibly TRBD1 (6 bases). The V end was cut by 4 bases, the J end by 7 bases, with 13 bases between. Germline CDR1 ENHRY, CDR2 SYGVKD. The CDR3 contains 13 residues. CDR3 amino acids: CAISVEGERGYTF. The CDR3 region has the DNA TGTGCCATCAGTGTAGAGGGGGAACGTGGCTACACCTTC.